These 10 T cell receptor beta chains originate from one sample sequenced in a study of blood T cell repertoires in COVID-19 (dated by TCRdb to about 2020). The receptor library was made with the immunoSEQ multiplex PCR assay. This is the immuneACCESS table as TCRdb keeps it, with only in-frame sequences that have V and J called. A part of the clones is gone; compared with another copy, unresolved V genes explain less than half, and the rest is unexplained. The sample table holds tens of thousands of clones, of which roughly 88% were seen once. The ten largest clones add up to roughly an eighth of the sample. Sample: peripheral blood. The receptor set was obtained from a human donor with active COVID-19. The donor label of this sample is uncertain.

V is TRBV6-5 and J is TRBJ1-6; D unclear. The germline V gene has CDR1 MNHEY and CDR2 SVGAGI. The germline V and J ends were trimmed by 6 bases and 3 bases, with 6 bases remaining between them. CDR3 size: 13 residues. As DNA, the CDR3 is TGTGCCAGCAGCCGGGACTATAATTCACCCCTCCACTTT. Protein product: CASSRDYNSPLHF.

This clone appeared once. The identical CDR3 is also encoded by other nucleotide sequences in the sample. The gene calls are TRBV5-1 and TRBJ1-3; D is unclear. Trimming left V 0 bases short and J 4 bases short, with 8 bases between. The CDR3 runs 14 residues. Germline V gene sequence: CDR1 SGHRS, CDR2 YFSETQ. For the CDR3, the DNA is TGCGCCAGCAGCTTGGCAGGTTACGGAAACACCATATATTTT. This codes for CASSLAGYGNTIYF.

J is TRBJ2-5 and V is TRBV6-6; D gene unclear. V lost 0 bases, J lost 5 bases, and 4 bases lay in between. This CDR3 has 12 amino acids. The germline CDR1 and CDR2 sequences are MNHNY and SVGAGI (reference sequence). The CDR3 DNA follows: TGTGCCAGCAGTTACTCGAGCGAGACCCAGTACTTC. Its translation is CASSYSSETQYF.

The J gene is TRBJ2-1, the V gene TRBV14; D remains unclear. The CDR3 has 15 residues. Per the germline V gene, CDR1 is SGHDN and CDR2 is FVKESK. V lost 0 bases and J lost 5, with 11 bases in between. The CDR3 spells CASSQDNTFNNEQFF. The CDR3 nucleotides are TGTGCCAGCAGCCAAGATAATACTTTCAACAATGAGCAGTTCTTC.

The chain carries TRBV7-8 and TRBJ1-5; TRBD1 matches 8 bases. CDR3 length equals 17 residues. With 5 bases clipped from V and 0 bases from J, the junction kept 9 bases outside the gene matches. CDR1 SGHVS and CDR2 FQNEAQ come from the germline V gene. The CDR3: CASSRVPGGPSNQPQHF. DNA for the CDR3: TGTGCCAGCAGCCGGGTTCCAGGGGGCCCTAGCAATCAGCCCCAGCATTTT.

The rearrangement joins TRBV9 to TRBJ2-3; D may be TRBD2 (5 bases). There are 12 residues in the CDR3. CDR1 is SGDLS and CDR2 is YYNGEE in the germline V gene. V lost 4 bases to trimming and J lost 6 bases, with 9 bases between them. The CDR3 sequence is CASSRRGDTQYF. The CDR3 nucleotides read TGTGCCAGCAGCCGCCGCGGGGATACGCAGTATTTT.

This chain uses TRBV5-1 with TRBJ1-1, with D perhaps matching TRBD1 (6 bases). This CDR3 has 13 amino acids. The V gene's germline CDR1 is SGHRS and CDR2 YFSETQ. V was shortened by 3 bases and J by 8 bases, with 14 bases between the two germline ends. Written as DNA, the CDR3 is TGCGCCAGCAGCTCAGGGGCAGCCATCGAAGCTTTCTTT. Protein sequence: CASSSGAAIEAFF.

This clone has more than one count but fewer than ten. V is TRBV28 and J is TRBJ1-2; D gene unclear. With 3 bases removed from V and 4 bases from J, the gap between germline ends came to 3 bases. The germline gives CDR1 MDHEN, CDR2 SYDVKM. This CDR3 region has 11 residues. The CDR3 nucleotides read TGTGCCAGCAGTTTGAGCTATGGCTACACCTTC. This codes for CASSLSYGYTF.

This clone was counted a few times. This chain uses TRBV15 with TRBJ2-7; TRBD2 matches at 11 bases. Per germline, CDR1 LNHNV and CDR2 YYDKDF (reference sequence). The CDR3 is 13 residues long. V lost 4 bases and J lost 6; bases outside the gene matches: 2. CDR3 DNA sequence: TGTGCCACCAGCATTGGGACTAGCGGCGAGCAGTACTTC. Protein sequence: CATSIGTSGEQYF.

The chain has TRBV14 and TRBJ1-1, with D hard to call. This CDR3 contains 13 residues. V lost 6 bases and J 0 bases, leaving 8 bases between the germline ends. The germline gives CDR1 SGHDN, CDR2 FVKESK. The DNA of the CDR3 is TGTGCCAGCAGGGCGGGTTTGAACACTGAAGCTTTCTTT. Residues: CASRAGLNTEAFF.